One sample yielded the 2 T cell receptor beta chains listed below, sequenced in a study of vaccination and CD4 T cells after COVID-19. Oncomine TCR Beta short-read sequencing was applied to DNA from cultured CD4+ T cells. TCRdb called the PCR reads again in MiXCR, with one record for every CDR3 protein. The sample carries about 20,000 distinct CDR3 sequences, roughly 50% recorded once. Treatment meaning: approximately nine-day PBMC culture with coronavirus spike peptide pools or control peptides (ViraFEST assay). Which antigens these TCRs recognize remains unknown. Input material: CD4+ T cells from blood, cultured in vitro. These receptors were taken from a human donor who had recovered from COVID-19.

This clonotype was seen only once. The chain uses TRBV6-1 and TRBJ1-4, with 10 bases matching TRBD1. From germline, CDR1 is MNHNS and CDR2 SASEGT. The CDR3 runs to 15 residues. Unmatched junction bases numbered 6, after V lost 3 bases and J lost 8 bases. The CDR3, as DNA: TGTGCCAGCAGTGACGCGGGACAGGGGAAAGAAAAACTGTTTTTT. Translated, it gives CASSDAGQGKEKLFF.

The CDR3 loop reads CSIRLTVGGYTF. As DNA, the CDR3 is TGCAGCATTCGTTTGACAGTAGGTGGCTACACCTTC. This chain connects TRBV29-1 to TRBJ1-2; D possibly corresponds to TRBD1 (5 bases). The germline gives CDR1 SQVTM, CDR2 ANQGSEA. The CDR3 loop spans 12 amino acids. The ends were cut back, 8 bases at V and 7 bases at J, with 17 bases in the middle.